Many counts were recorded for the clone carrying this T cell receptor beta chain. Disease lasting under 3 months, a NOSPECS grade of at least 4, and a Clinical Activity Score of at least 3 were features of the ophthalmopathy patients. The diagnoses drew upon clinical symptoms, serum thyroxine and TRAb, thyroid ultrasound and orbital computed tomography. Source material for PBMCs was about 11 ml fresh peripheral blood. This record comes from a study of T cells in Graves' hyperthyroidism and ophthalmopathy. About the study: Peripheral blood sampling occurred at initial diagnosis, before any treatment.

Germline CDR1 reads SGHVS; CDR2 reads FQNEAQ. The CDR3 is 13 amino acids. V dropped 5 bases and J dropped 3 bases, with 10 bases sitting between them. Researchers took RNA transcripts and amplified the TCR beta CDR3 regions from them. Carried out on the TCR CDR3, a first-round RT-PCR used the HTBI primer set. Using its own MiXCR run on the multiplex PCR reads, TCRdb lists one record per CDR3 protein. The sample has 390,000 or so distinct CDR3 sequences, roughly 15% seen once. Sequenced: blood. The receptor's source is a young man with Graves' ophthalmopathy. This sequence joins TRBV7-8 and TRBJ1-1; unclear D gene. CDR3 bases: TGTGCCAGCAGCCCCCACACAGACACTGAAGCTTTCTTT. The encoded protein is CASSPHTDTEAFF.